This T cell receptor (beta chain) derives from a study of PD-L1 blockade in urothelial cancer. Study-wide background: Across blood samples, T cells had a median count of around 140,000.

Overall study findings and caveats: Durable benefit accompanied greater 3-week expansion of tumor-associated blood clones.

Some clones are missing from TCRdb's copy, which holds only in-frame ones; the method was immunoSEQ multiplex PCR. Of around 60,000 clones listed, approximately 81% are singletons. The time point is: pretreatment peripheral blood. All patients handed over anywhere from 1 to 8 samples, pretreatment and on-treatment. The sample holds one count of this clone. The antigen is undetermined. Per germline, CDR1 MNHNS and CDR2 SASEGT. Trimming took 7 bases from V and 8 from J; bases not matched to a gene: 7. The CDR3 consists of 13 residues. This sequence joins TRBV6-1 and TRBJ1-2; 10 nucleotides match TRBD1. The sequencing here drew on PBMCs, taken around atezolizumab (anti-PD-L1) treatment. The sequence derives from a man between 65 and 79 years old with urothelial cancer. CDR3: CASTGTGVDGYTF. CDR3 sequence (DNA): TGTGCCAGCACTGGGACAGGGGTTGACGGCTACACCTTC.